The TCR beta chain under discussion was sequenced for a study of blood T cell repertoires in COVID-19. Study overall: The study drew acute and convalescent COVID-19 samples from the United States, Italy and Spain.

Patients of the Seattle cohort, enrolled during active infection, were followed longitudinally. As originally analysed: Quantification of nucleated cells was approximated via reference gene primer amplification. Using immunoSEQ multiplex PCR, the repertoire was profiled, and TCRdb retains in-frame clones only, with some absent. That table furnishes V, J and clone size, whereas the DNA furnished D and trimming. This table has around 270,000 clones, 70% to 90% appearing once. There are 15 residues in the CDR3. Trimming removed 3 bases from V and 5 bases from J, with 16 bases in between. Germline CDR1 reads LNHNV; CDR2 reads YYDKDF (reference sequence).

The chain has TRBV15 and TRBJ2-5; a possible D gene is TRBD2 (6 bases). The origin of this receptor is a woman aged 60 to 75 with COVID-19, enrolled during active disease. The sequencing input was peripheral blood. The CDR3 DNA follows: TGTGCCACCAGCAGGACCCGCAACCGGGGGGAGACCCAGTACTTC. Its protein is CATSRTRNRGETQYF.